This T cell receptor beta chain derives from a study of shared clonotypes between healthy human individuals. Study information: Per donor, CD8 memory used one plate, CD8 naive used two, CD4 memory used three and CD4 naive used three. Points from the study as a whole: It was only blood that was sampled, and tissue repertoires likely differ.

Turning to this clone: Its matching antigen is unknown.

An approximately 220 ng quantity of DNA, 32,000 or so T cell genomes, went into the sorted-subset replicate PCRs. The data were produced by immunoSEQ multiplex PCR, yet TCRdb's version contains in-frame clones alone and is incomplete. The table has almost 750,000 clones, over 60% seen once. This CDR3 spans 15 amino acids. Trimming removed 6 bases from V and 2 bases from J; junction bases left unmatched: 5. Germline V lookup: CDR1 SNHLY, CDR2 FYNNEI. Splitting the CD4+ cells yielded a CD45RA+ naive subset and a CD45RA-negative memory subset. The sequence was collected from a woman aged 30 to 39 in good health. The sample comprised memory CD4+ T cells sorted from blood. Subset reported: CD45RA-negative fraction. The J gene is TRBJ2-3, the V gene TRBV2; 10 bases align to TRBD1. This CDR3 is CASRKTGGPTDTQYF. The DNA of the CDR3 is TGTGCCAGCAGGAAGACAGGGGGCCCCACAGATACGCAGTATTTT.